Here is one T cell receptor beta chain with its context. The antigen remains unidentified. Exclusion applied to patients with autoimmune disease history or systemic immunosuppression. Profiling relied on immunoSEQ multiplex PCR, and the TCRdb table lists in-frame clones only, not all of them. The sample has around 65,000 clones; roughly 92% are singletons. This entry comes from a study of OX40 agonist ivuxolimab in advanced cancers. Study observations and caveats: There was clonal expansion of CD4+ and CD8+ blood T cells by week 6 at 0.1 to 3.0 mg/kg. The study found among the lowest clonal expansion in partial responders at 0.1-3.0 mg/kg. No determination was made of the antigen specificity of the expanded peripheral T cells.

Germline V lookup: CDR1 MNHNS, CDR2 SASEGT. The CDR3 is 19 residues long. V lost 4 bases, J lost 0 bases, and 10 bases stayed unmatched. The sequence was collected from an adult with an advanced solid tumor such as melanoma, head and neck, liver or kidney cancer. This chain connects TRBV6-1 to TRBJ2-3, with 13 bases matching TRBD2. Specimen: CD4+ or CD8+ T cells sorted from blood, collected in a trial of the OX40 agonist ivuxolimab. CDR3 amino acids: CASSAPRTSGGKSTDTQYF. The CDR3 DNA sequence: TGTGCCAGCAGTGCCCCCCGGACTAGCGGGGGAAAAAGCACAGATACGCAGTATTTT.